In its sample, the clone carrying this TCR beta chain is medium-sized (0.01 to 0.1%). Its target is unknown. The length of the CDR3 is 14 residues. Germline values: CDR1 DFQATT, CDR2 SNEGSKA (reference sequence). Trimming removed 7 bases at V and 1 base at J, with 14 bases between. With the Oncomine TCR Beta short-read assay, DNA from cultured CD4+ T cells was sequenced. TCRdb re-called the PCR reads with MiXCR, one entry per CDR3 protein. The profile shows about 16,000 distinct CDR3 sequences, about two fifths of them singletons. This specimen belongs to a study of vaccination and CD4 T cells after COVID-19. The treatment is: roughly nine-day PBMC culture with coronavirus spike peptide pools or control peptides (ViraFEST assay). Findings and caveats of the study: With convalescent patients, a median approximately 90% of reactive clones emerged solely after vaccination.

This rearrangement joins TRBV20-1 to TRBJ1-5, with D tentatively TRBD1 (6 bases). The material sequenced was CD4+ T cells from blood, cultured in vitro, taken after SARS-CoV-2 vaccination. The clonotype originates from a human donor who had recovered from COVID-19. CDR3 DNA: TGCAGTGGTTTGACAGGAGTCAGCAATCAGCCCCAGCATTTT. Its protein is CSGLTGVSNQPQHF.